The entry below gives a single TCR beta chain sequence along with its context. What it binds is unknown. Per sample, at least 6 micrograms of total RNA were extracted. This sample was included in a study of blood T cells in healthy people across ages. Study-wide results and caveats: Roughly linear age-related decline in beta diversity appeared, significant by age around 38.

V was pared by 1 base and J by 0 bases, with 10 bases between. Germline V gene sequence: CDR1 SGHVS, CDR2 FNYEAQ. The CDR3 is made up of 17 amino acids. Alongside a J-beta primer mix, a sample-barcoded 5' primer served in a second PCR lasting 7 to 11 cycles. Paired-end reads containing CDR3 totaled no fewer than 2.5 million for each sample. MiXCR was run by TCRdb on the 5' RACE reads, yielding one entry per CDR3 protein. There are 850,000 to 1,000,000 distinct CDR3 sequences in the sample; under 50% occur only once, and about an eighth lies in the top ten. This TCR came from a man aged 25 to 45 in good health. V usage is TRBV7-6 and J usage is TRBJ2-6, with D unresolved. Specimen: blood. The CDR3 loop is CASSLDLGDSGANVLTF. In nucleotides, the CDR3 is TGTGCCAGCAGCTTAGATCTAGGAGACTCTGGGGCCAACGTCCTGACTTTC. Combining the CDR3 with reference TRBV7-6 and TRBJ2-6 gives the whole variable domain GAGVSQSPRYKVTKRGQDVALRCDPISGHVSLYWYRQALGQGPEFLTYFNYEAQQDKSGLPNDRFSAERPEGSISTLTIQRTEQRDSAMYRCASSLDLGDSGANVLTFGAGSRLTVL.